The 5 T cell receptor beta chains below all came from one sample that was sequenced in a study of T cells after somatic rescue of genetic block. Profiled with immunoSEQ multiplex PCR; TCRdb holds only in-frame clones, not every one. The sample lists 70,000 to 85,000 clones, roughly 91% occurring once. The specimen sequenced was peripheral blood mononuclear cells (PBMCs). These TCRs come from a man in his thirties or forties.

V and J are TRBV28 and TRBJ2-7; D is ambiguous. Germline V gene data show CDR1 as MDHEN and CDR2 as SYDVKM. This CDR3 comprises 14 residues. V was shortened by 3 bases and J by 3 bases, with 12 bases between the two germline ends. The CDR3 region has the DNA TGTGCCAGCAGTTTGGTGACGGGCATCTACGAGCAGTACTTC. Protein: CASSLVTGIYEQYF. Complete variable domain (other parts from reference TRBV28 and TRBJ2-7): DVKVTQSSRYLVKRTGEKVFLECVQDMDHENMFWYRQDPGLGLRLIYFSYDVKMKEKGDIPEGYSVSREKKERFSLILESASTNQTSMYLCASSLVTGIYEQYFGPGTRLTVT.

This chain connects TRBV18 to TRBJ2-7; D remains ambiguous. V lost 3 bases and J 7 bases, leaving 16 bases between the germline ends. Germline values: CDR1 KGHSH, CDR2 LQKENI. This CDR3 contains 14 residues. Here the CDR3 reads CASSPYGRGNEQYF. The CDR3 DNA reads TGTGCCAGCTCACCCTACGGACGTGGTAATGAGCAGTACTTC.

The chain links TRBV4-1 to TRBJ2-3; 13 nucleotides align to TRBD2. CDR3 length equals 19 residues. Germline V gene data show CDR1 as MGHRA and CDR2 as YSYEKL. V was pared by 2 bases and J by 4 bases, with 12 bases of the junction left unmatched. CDR3 amino acids: CASSQWAGLAGVSADTQYF. CDR3 coding DNA: TGCGCCAGCAGCCAATGGGCTGGACTAGCGGGAGTAAGCGCAGATACGCAGTATTTT.

The chain links TRBV9 to TRBJ1-4, with TRBD1 identical over 9 bases. V gave up 3 bases and J gave up 5 bases; unmatched junction bases: 5. This CDR3 is 15 amino acids long. The germline CDR1 and CDR2 sequences are SGDLS and YYNGEE. CDR3 amino acids: CASSAFGTGNEKLFF. CDR3 in DNA: TGTGCCAGCAGCGCATTTGGGACAGGGAATGAAAAACTGTTTTTT.

A word on this clone: Mismatch with germline at one junction end may stem from a read error. The CDR3: CASREADIPYYEQFF. The CDR3 DNA reads as TGTGCCAGCAGGGAAGCCGATATACCCTATTATGAGCAGTTCTTC. The chain combines TRBV2 with TRBJ2-1; D not resolved. Germline CDR1 SNHLY, CDR2 FYNNEI. The CDR3 is 15 amino acids.